The clone carrying this TCR beta chain has a single count. The germline V gene encodes CDR1 MNHEY and CDR2 SVGAGI. V dropped 6 bases and J dropped 0 bases, with 9 bases sitting between them. The length of the CDR3 is 15 residues. It was with 60 Vbeta and 13 Jbeta primers that the PCR ran. The table came from immunoSEQ multiplex PCR; TCRdb's copy has only in-frame clones and leaves some out. The sample yields about 160,000 clones, roughly 90% seen once. This specimen belongs to a study of cytomegalovirus exposure and HLA in healthy donors. This sequence joins TRBV6-5 and TRBJ2-6; a possible D gene is TRBD2 (6 bases). This TCR derives from a woman younger than 35 in good health and CMV-seronegative. Sequencing was done on a sample of PBMCs. The CDR3 region has the DNA TGTGCCAGCAGCACCGGGAGCTCTGGGGCCAACGTCCTGACTTTC. Its translation is CASSTGSSGANVLTF.